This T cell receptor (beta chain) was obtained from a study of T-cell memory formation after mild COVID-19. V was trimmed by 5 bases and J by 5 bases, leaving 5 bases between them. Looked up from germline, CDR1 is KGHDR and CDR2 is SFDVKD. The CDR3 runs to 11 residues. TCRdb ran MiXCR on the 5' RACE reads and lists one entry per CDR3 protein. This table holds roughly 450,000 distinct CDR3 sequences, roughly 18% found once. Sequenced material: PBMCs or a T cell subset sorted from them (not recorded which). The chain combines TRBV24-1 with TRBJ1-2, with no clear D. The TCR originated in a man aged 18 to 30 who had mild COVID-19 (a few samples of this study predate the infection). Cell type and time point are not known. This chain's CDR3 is CATSGEYGYTF. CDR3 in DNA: TGTGCCACCAGTGGGGAGTATGGCTACACCTTC.